This T cell receptor (beta chain) appears in the sequencing data of a study of blood T cell repertoires in COVID-19. Study as a whole: Material from acute and convalescent COVID-19 was sourced from the United States, Italy and Spain. Sample material is recorded as cDNA or gDNA derived from T cells, B-cell-depleted T cells, or PBMCs.

The V gene lost 1 base and the J gene lost 2 bases, with 8 bases spanning the gap. The germline V gene has CDR1 SGHAT and CDR2 FQNNGV. This CDR3 region has 14 residues. Study processing details: Reference gene primer amplification gave nucleated cell count estimates. Assay: immunoSEQ multiplex PCR; the TCRdb copy retains only in-frame clones and omits some. Clone size and the V and J calls come from that table; the DNA yielded D and trimming. Altogether about 220,000 clones are present, around 82% being singletons, with the ten largest covering roughly 2.4%. Material for sequencing was peripheral blood. The chain employs TRBV11-2 and TRBJ2-5; maybe TRBD2 (5 bases). This clonotype originated in a woman aged 55-70 years with acute or convalescent COVID-19. CDR3 in amino acids: CASSLGRRQETQYF. CDR3 DNA sequence: TGTGCCAGCAGCTTAGGGAGGCGGCAAGAGACCCAGTACTTC.